A selection of T cell receptor beta chains follows, all from one sample in a study of blood T cell repertoires in COVID-19. The repertoire was sequenced with immunoSEQ multiplex PCR; TCRdb's copy has only in-frame clones and lacks some. The repertoire holds some 220,000 clones, with roughly 80% as singletons. Material: peripheral blood. The receptors derive from a woman aged 70-85 years with acute or convalescent COVID-19. CDR3s include the opening cysteine and the closing phenylalanine or tryptophan. The D gene is left open where the match is weak. The size field is filled for only some rows; it gives once, few, many or a size class.

abundance,d_gene,j_gene,v_gene,CDR3aa,CDR3nt
few,.,TRBJ1-4,TRBV19,CASSISIATNEKLFF,TGTGCCAGTAGTATTTCAATAGCAACTAATGAAAAACTGTTTTTT
.,TRBD1,TRBJ1-1,TRBV19,CASSHPRTGGFAEAFF,TGTGCCAGTAGTCACCCCAGGACAGGGGGATTCGCTGAAGCTTTCTTT
.,.,TRBJ2-2,TRBV7-3,CASSLMRLGVGTGELFF,TGTGCCAGCAGCTTAATGCGTCTAGGGGTGGGCACCGGGGAGCTGTTTTTT
.,TRBD2,TRBJ2-3,TRBV5-1,CASSLAGGLDTQYF,TGCGCCAGCAGCTTAGCGGGGGGGCTAGATACGCAGTATTTT
.,TRBD1,TRBJ2-7,TRBV19,CATNPTGGSYEQYF,TGTGCCACCAACCCCACAGGGGGGTCCTACGAGCAGTACTTC
.,.,TRBJ2-5,TRBV7-9,CASSLGNSGETQYF,TGTGCCAGCAGCTTAGGCAATAGCGGAGAGACCCAGTACTTC
.,.,TRBJ2-7,TRBV6-2/TRBV6-3,CASSYTGWYEQYF,TGTGCCAGCAGTTACACAGGGTGGTACGAGCAGTACTTC
.,.,TRBJ2-5,TRBV7-2,CASSRYTSLQETQYF,TGTGCCAGCAGTCGATACACTAGCCTCCAAGAGACCCAGTACTTC
.,.,TRBJ1-2,TRBV6-5,CASSPYGQYLYGYTF,TGTGCCAGCAGTCCTTATGGACAGTACCTCTATGGCTACACCTTC
.,.,TRBJ2-7,TRBV2,CASSREEQYF,TGTGCCAGCTCCCGGGAAGAGCAGTACTTC
.,TRBD1,TRBJ1-1,TRBV9,CASSIQGDTEAFF,TGTGCCAGCAGCATACAGGGGGACACTGAAGCTTTCTTT
.,.,TRBJ2-6,TRBV3-1/TRBV3-2,CASSQEIGAGLGANVLTF,TGTGCCAGCAGCCAAGAAATAGGGGCCGGGTTGGGGGCCAACGTCCTGACTTTC
.,.,TRBJ1-1,TRBV10-2,CASSESTGGVEAFF,TGCGCCAGCAGTGAGTCGACGGGGGGAGTTGAAGCTTTCTTT
once,.,TRBJ2-2,TRBV11-3,CASSKGGPAGELFF,TGTGCCAGCAGCAAAGGGGGACCCGCCGGGGAGCTGTTTTTT
.,.,TRBJ2-2,TRBV7-2,CASSLAVGTGELFF,TGTGCCAGCAGCTTAGCGGTCGGTACCGGGGAGCTGTTTTTT
.,.,TRBJ1-2,TRBV11-2,CASSLTDSAYYGYTF,TGTGCCAGCAGCTTAACCGACAGTGCTTACTATGGCTACACCTTC
.,TRBD2,TRBJ2-1,TRBV24-1,CATSDFFPSGEAYNEQFF,TGTGCCACCAGTGATTTCTTTCCTAGCGGGGAGGCCTACAATGAGCAGTTCTTC
.,TRBD1,TRBJ2-4,TRBV6-6,CASSSRQGLAKNIQYF,TGTGCCAGCAGTTCCCGACAGGGGCTGGCCAAAAACATTCAGTACTTC
.,.,TRBJ1-1,TRBV2,CATEAGGLSNTRRNTEAFF,TGTGCCACCGAAGCGGGGGGACTGTCGAACACTCGGAGGAACACTGAAGCTTTCTTT
.,.,TRBJ1-3,TRBV4-3,CASSQGGQRAGNTIYF,TGCGCCAGCAGCCAAGGTGGCCAGAGGGCTGGAAACACCATATATTTT
.,TRBD1,TRBJ2-7,TRBV6-6,CASARGGQEQYF,TGTGCCAGCGCCCGAGGGGGACAGGAGCAGTACTTC
.,TRBD1,TRBJ2-5,TRBV5-1,CASSPLQGAKSKETQYF,TGCGCCAGCAGCCCATTACAGGGGGCGAAGTCTAAGGAGACCCAGTACTTC
few,.,TRBJ2-2,TRBV21-1,CASSKATDRGTGELFF,TGTGCCAGCAGCAAAGCGACGGACAGGGGCACCGGGGAGCTGTTTTTT
.,TRBD2,TRBJ2-1,TRBV7-2,CASSTRTSGGASEQFF,TGTGCCAGCAGCACCCGGACTAGCGGGGGGGCAAGTGAGCAGTTCTTC
.,.,TRBJ1-1,TRBV5-1,CASRNIGTMNTEAFF,TGCGCCAGCAGAAATATCGGGACAATGAACACTGAAGCTTTCTTT
once,TRBD2,TRBJ2-5,TRBV29-1,CSVGEGETQYF,TGCAGCGTGGGGGAGGGGGAGACCCAGTACTTC
.,TRBD1,TRBJ1-1,TRBV5-1,CASSLTPGGGTEAFF,TGCGCCAGCAGCTTAACACCAGGGGGAGGCACTGAAGCTTTCTTT
once,TRBD1,TRBJ1-3,TRBV5-4,CASSLGQGASGNTIYF,TGTGCCAGCAGCTTAGGACAGGGGGCTTCTGGAAACACCATATATTTT
many,.,TRBJ2-3,TRBV6-5,CASSSKDIDTQYF,TGTGCCAGCAGTTCAAAGGACATCGATACGCAGTATTTT
.,.,TRBJ1-6,TRBV7-8,CASSPARAYNSPLHF,TGTGCCAGCAGCCCCGCCCGAGCTTATAATTCACCCCTCCACTTT
once,TRBD1,TRBJ1-2,TRBV5-1,CASRVSGQGANGYTF,TGCGCCAGCAGGGTGAGCGGGCAGGGGGCTAACGGCTACACCTTC
once,TRBD1,TRBJ1-1,TRBV2,CASRQGANTEAFF,TGTGCCAGCAGGCAGGGGGCGAACACTGAAGCTTTCTTT
.,TRBD1,TRBJ1-2,TRBV19,CASSKEQGTYGYTF,TGTGCCAGTAGTAAGGAACAGGGGACCTATGGCTACACCTTC
.,.,TRBJ1-6,TRBV7-2,CASSQQGLGYSPLHF,TGTGCCAGCAGCCAGCAGGGTTTGGGATATTCACCCCTCCACTTT
.,.,TRBJ1-6,TRBV20-1,CSASSPGSSRESPLHF,TGCAGTGCTAGTTCCCCGGGCAGCTCGAGGGAGTCACCCCTCCACTTT
.,.,TRBJ2-2,TRBV6-1,CASSEYYRFTGELFF,TGTGCCAGCAGTGAATATTACAGATTCACCGGGGAGCTGTTTTTT
.,.,TRBJ2-5,TRBV7-2,CASSYRTEESETQYF,TGTGCCAGCAGCTACCGGACAGAGGAGTCGGAGACCCAGTACTTC
.,.,TRBJ1-1,TRBV13,CASFHTGKTEAFF,TGTGCCAGCTTTCATACAGGGAAGACTGAAGCTTTCTTT
.,TRBD1,TRBJ2-3,TRBV6-4,CASRQGDTQYF,TGTGCCAGCCGACAGGGAGATACGCAGTATTTT
.,.,TRBJ1-3,TRBV3-1/TRBV3-2,CASSESQSLEGNTIYF,TGTGCCAGCAGCGAATCGCAGTCGCTTGAAGGAAACACCATATATTTT
.,.,TRBJ2-3,TRBV21-1,CASSNLGTGITDTQYF,TGTGCCAGCAGCAACCTTGGGACAGGGATTACAGATACGCAGTATTTT
.,.,TRBJ2-1,TRBV5-1,CASSLGTHNNEQFF,TGCGCCAGCAGCTTGGGGACACATAACAATGAGCAGTTCTTC
.,.,TRBJ2-3,TRBV4-2,CASSQEPSQETDTQYF,TGTGCCAGCAGCCAAGAGCCTAGCCAGGAAACAGATACGCAGTATTTT
.,.,TRBJ2-3,TRBV5-4,CASSKTPTWTDTQYF,TGTGCCAGCAGCAAAACACCCACGTGGACAGATACGCAGTATTTT
.,.,TRBJ2-2,TRBV19,CASKSVGGLVAGELFF,TGTGCCAGTAAATCGGTGGGGGGGCTGGTGGCCGGGGAGCTGTTTTTT
.,TRBD1,TRBJ1-5,TRBV6-5,CASSLGQGFRQPQHF,TGTGCCAGCAGCCTGGGACAGGGGTTTAGACAGCCCCAGCATTTT
.,TRBD1,TRBJ2-1,TRBV7-3,CASSRGQGSYNEQFF,TGTGCCAGCAGCCGTGGACAGGGCTCCTACAATGAGCAGTTCTTC
.,TRBD1,TRBJ1-2,TRBV24-1,CATSALGQGAYGYTF,TGTGCCACCAGTGCTCTCGGACAGGGGGCCTATGGCTACACCTTC
.,.,TRBJ1-1,TRBV30,CAWRQLNTEAFF,TGTGCCTGGCGACAGCTCAACACTGAAGCTTTCTTT
.,.,TRBJ2-3,TRBV30,CAWRAPLGGPTDTQYF,TGTGCCTGGAGGGCACCCCTAGGGGGACCCACAGATACGCAGTATTTT
once,TRBD1,TRBJ2-5,TRBV5-1,CASSLDRGETQYF,TGCGCCAGCAGCTTGGACAGGGGGGAGACCCAGTACTTC